One and the same sample provided the 3 T cell receptor beta chains below, sequenced in a study of blood T cell repertoires in COVID-19. Produced via immunoSEQ multiplex PCR; TCRdb's table is partial and in-frame only. The profile shows fewer than 500,000 clones, about 87% of them singletons. Specimen: peripheral blood. The origin of the receptors is a man between 18 and 35 years old with COVID-19, enrolled during active disease.

The chain carries TRBV6-2 or TRBV6-3 and TRBJ1-5, with 8 bases lining up with TRBD1. Germline assignment: CDR1 MNHEY and CDR2 SVGEGT. This CDR3 comprises 16 residues. V was pared by 2 bases and J by 1 base, with 4 bases of the junction left unmatched. Here the CDR3 DNA reads TGTGCCAGCAGTTACGGACAGGGTCGGAGCAATCAGCCCCAGCATTTT. Protein sequence: CASSYGQGRSNQPQHF.

This chain uses TRBV19 with TRBJ2-7, with D tentatively TRBD2 (6 bases). The V gene lost 3 bases and the J gene lost 5 bases, with 17 bases spanning the gap. The CDR3 sequence is 15 residues long. Germline V gives CDR1 LNHDA, CDR2 SQIVND (reference sequence). The CDR3 sequence is CASSISTRPNDEQYF. CDR3 bases: TGTGCCAGTAGTATCTCGACTAGGCCGAACGACGAGCAGTACTTC.

This clone was found once. The chain is built from TRBV10-2 and TRBJ2-5; 9 nucleotides match TRBD2. V was pared by 2 bases and J by 5 bases, with 3 bases of the junction left unmatched. The germline V gene has CDR1 WSHSY and CDR2 SAAADI. The CDR3 covers 14 residues. CDR3 nucleotides: TGCGCCAGCAGTGAGGCTAGCGGGGCTGAGACCCAGTACTTC. Protein product: CASSEASGAETQYF.